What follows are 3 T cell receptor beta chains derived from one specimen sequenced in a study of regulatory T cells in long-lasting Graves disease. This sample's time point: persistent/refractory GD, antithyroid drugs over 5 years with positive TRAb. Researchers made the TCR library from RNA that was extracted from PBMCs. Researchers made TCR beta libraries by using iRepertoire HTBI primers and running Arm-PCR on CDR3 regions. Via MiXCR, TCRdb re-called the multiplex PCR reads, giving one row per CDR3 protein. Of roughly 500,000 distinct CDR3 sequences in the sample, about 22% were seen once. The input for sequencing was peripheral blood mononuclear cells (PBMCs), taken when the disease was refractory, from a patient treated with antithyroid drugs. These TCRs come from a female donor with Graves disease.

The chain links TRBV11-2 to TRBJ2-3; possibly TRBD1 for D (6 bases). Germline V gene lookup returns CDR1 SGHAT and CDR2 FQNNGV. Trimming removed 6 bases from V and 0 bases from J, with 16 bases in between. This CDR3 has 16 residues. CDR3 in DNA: TGTGCCAGCAGGAGGCCAGGGACACTTAGCACAGATACGCAGTATTTT. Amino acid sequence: CASRRPGTLSTDTQYF.

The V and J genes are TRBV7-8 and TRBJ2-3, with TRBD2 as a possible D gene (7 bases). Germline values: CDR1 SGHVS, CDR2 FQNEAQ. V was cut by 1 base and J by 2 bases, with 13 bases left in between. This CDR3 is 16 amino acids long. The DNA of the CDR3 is TGTGCCAGCAGCTTAGTTATGCGGGGGCTCACAGATACGCAGTATTTT. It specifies CASSLVMRGLTDTQYF.

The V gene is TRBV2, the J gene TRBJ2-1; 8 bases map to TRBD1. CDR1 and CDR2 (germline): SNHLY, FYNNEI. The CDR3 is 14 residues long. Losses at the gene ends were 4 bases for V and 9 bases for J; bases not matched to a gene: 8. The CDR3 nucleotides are TGTGCCAGCAGTGTCTTCGGACAGGGCGGTGAGCAGTTCTTC. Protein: CASSVFGQGGEQFF.